Following are 11 T cell receptor beta chains from one sample sequenced in a study of blood T cell repertoires in COVID-19. Sequenced by immunoSEQ multiplex PCR; TCRdb stores in-frame clones only, minus some. The sample lists under 450,000 clones, roughly 88% occurring once. Source material: peripheral blood. These receptors all stem from a woman in her forties or fifties with COVID-19, enrolled during active disease.

CDR3 protein: CASSFGGAGITGRAFF. The CDR3 DNA sequence: TGTGCCAGCAGCTTTGGGGGGGCGGGGATAACTGGACGAGCTTTCTTT. The chain is built from TRBV11-2 and TRBJ1-1; perhaps TRBD1 as D (6 bases). The germline V and J ends were trimmed by 3 bases and 10 bases, with 24 bases remaining between them. CDR1 and CDR2 (germline): SGHAT, FQNNGV. The CDR3 is made up of 16 amino acids.

The V and J genes are TRBV10-3 and TRBJ1-2; the match to TRBD1 covers 7 bases. Germline CDR1 is ENHRY and CDR2 is SYGVKD. The V segment lost 4 bases and the J segment 8 bases; nucleotides outside the gene matches: 19. This CDR3 is 17 amino acids long. CDR3 sequence reads: CAISAWGRDSSAWGYTF. The CDR3 coding sequence is TGTGCCATCAGTGCCTGGGGGCGGGACAGCTCGGCATGGGGCTACACCTTC.

The chain has TRBV6-5 and TRBJ1-4, with TRBD1 as a possible D gene (6 bases). This CDR3 comprises 14 residues. From germline, CDR1 is MNHEY and CDR2 SVGAGI. Trimming pared 6 bases from V and 7 bases from J, leaving 15 bases between. DNA of the CDR3: TGTGCCAGCAGAAATGGGGCAGGGGTTGAAAAACTGTTTTTT. Its translation: CASRNGAGVEKLFF.

The V call is TRBV2, the J call TRBJ1-2, with TRBD1 matching over 8 bases. The germline V gene has CDR1 SNHLY and CDR2 FYNNEI. This CDR3 spans 12 amino acids. V dropped 5 bases and J dropped 8; count of bases not matched to a gene: 4. CDR3 bases: TGTGCCAGCAGTCCCGGACAGGGCGGCTACACCTTC. It specifies CASSPGQGGYTF.

The CDR3 region has the DNA TGTGCCAGCAGTTCCAATTCGGGCAATCAGCCCCAGCATTTT. Translating it yields CASSSNSGNQPQHF. This chain joins TRBV6-5 and TRBJ1-5; D gene unclear. Germline CDR1 and CDR2: MNHEY and SVGAGI. Trimming took off 4 bases at V and 2 bases at J, with 9 bases between the two ends. This CDR3 is built from 14 residues.

This chain connects TRBV5-5 to TRBJ2-1, with 8 bases that match TRBD1. Looked up from germline, CDR1 is SGHKS and CDR2 is YYEKEE (reference sequence). Unmatched junction bases numbered 4, after V lost 4 bases and J lost 10 bases. The CDR3 consists of 12 residues. CDR3 sequence: CASSGQGREQFF. Here the CDR3 DNA reads TGTGCCAGCAGCGGACAGGGCAGGGAGCAGTTCTTC.

This clone was counted a single time. The gene calls are TRBV29-1 and TRBJ1-1; 9 bases are a match to TRBD1. Germline values: CDR1 SQVTM, CDR2 ANQGSEA. CDR3 size: 14 residues. Losses at the gene ends were 3 bases for V and 8 bases for J; bases not matched to a gene: 10. The CDR3 here is CSVDAGTGRLEAFF. In nucleotides, the CDR3 is TGCAGCGTTGATGCTGGGACAGGGCGTCTCGAAGCTTTCTTT.

The CDR3 region has the DNA TGTGCCTGGATAAACCCCGAGTCCCCCGGGGGCTACACCTTC. It codes for CAWINPESPGGYTF. V and J are TRBV30 and TRBJ1-2; D remains unclear. V was cut by 4 bases and J by 8 bases, with 20 bases left in between. Germline assignment: CDR1 GTSNPN and CDR2 SVGIG (reference sequence). The CDR3 loop spans 14 amino acids.

This clone was seen a single time. The chain uses TRBV5-6 and TRBJ1-5; D call uncertain. This CDR3 has 15 amino acids. The V gene's germline CDR1 is SGHDT and CDR2 YYEEEE. Trimming left V 0 bases short and J 4 bases short, with 11 bases between. CDR3 sequence (DNA): TGTGCCAGCAGCTTGGTTGGTACGGGAAATCAGCCCCAGCATTTT. Translating gives CASSLVGTGNQPQHF.

The rearrangement uses TRBV28 and TRBJ1-6; TRBD1 aligns across 7 bases. The J segment lost 9 bases and the V segment lost 0 bases, leaving 5 bases of the junction unmatched. The CDR3 length is 15 residues. Germline values: CDR1 MDHEN, CDR2 SYDVKM. CDR3 in amino acids: CASSLWRDRFSPLHF. The CDR3 DNA is TGTGCCAGCAGTTTATGGAGGGACAGATTTTCACCCCTCCACTTT.

V usage is TRBV5-4 and J usage is TRBJ2-5; 12 nucleotides align to TRBD2. The CDR3 has 14 amino acids. Trimming cost V 4 bases and J 3 bases; bases outside gene matches: 1. The germline V gene encodes CDR1 SGHNT and CDR2 YYREEE (reference sequence). As DNA, the CDR3 is TGTGCCAGCAGCCCTAGCGGGGGGGAAGAGACCCAGTACTTC. Encoded protein: CASSPSGGEETQYF.